These 8 T cell receptor beta chains came from one sample sequenced in a study of blood T cell repertoires in COVID-19. Sequencing used immunoSEQ multiplex PCR; TCRdb keeps in-frame clones, though not all of them. Among fewer than 250,000 clones, around 91% were seen once, and the ten largest hold over 13%. The source material was PBMCs or T cells enriched from blood (not recorded which). These receptors were obtained from a man aged 25 to 40 who had been exposed to COVID-19.

Of note for this clone: At one end the junction does not follow the germline gene, possibly because of a read error. The chain combines TRBV3-1 (or the pseudogene TRBV3-2) with TRBJ2-1, with 8 bases matching TRBD2. Germline values: CDR1 LGHDT, CDR2 YNNKEL (reference sequence). The length of the CDR3 is 14 residues. The CDR3 region is CASSQDLRRGGRLF. CDR3 nucleotide sequence: TGTGCCAGCAGCCAAGATCTGCGACGGGGGGGCCGGCTCTTC.

This sequence joins TRBV7-9 and TRBJ1-3, with D hard to call. There are 15 residues in the CDR3. CDR1 and CDR2 from the germline V gene are SEHNR and FQNEAQ (reference sequence). V was pared by 4 bases and J by 1 base, with 11 bases between. The DNA for the CDR3 is TGTGCCAGCAGCTACCGGCGGGAATCTGGAAACACCATATATTTT. It translates to CASSYRRESGNTIYF.

The rearrangement links TRBV19 to TRBJ2-7; 11 bases fit TRBD2. Per germline, CDR1 LNHDA and CDR2 SQIVND (reference sequence). This CDR3 has 14 residues. V shed 8 bases, J shed 2 bases, and the junction held 5 bases outside the gene matches. The DNA of the CDR3 is TGTGCCAGTTCCAATAGCGGGGGGGCCTACGAGCAGTACTTC. It translates to CASSNSGGAYEQYF. Drawing the rest from reference TRBV19 and TRBJ2-7, the complete variable domain is DGGITQSPKYLFRKEGQNVTLSCEQNLNHDAMYWYRQDPGQGLRLIYYSQIVNDFQKGDIAEGYSVSREKKESFPLTVTSAQKNPTAFYLCASSNSGGAYEQYFGPGTRLTVT.

This clone was counted once. This sequence joins TRBV19 and TRBJ1-1; D might be TRBD1 (5 bases). The CDR3 totals 14 residues. Germline loops: CDR1 LNHDA, CDR2 SQIVND (reference sequence). Trimming shortened V by 6 bases and J by 1 base, and 12 bases separated the two germline ends. In DNA form, the CDR3 reads TGTGCCAGTAGAGCAGGGAGGACGAACACTGAAGCTTTCTTT. This translates into CASRAGRTNTEAFF.

The CDR3 nucleotides are TGTGCCAGCAGCTTCTGGGAGGGCACCGGGGAGCTGTTTTTT. Protein product: CASSFWEGTGELFF. The J gene is TRBJ2-2, the V gene TRBV11-2; TRBD2 agrees at 7 bases. The CDR3 runs to 14 residues. Unmatched junction bases numbered 2, after V lost 3 bases and J lost 4 bases. The germline V gene encodes CDR1 SGHAT and CDR2 FQNNGV. The full variable domain, with the rest looked up from reference TRBV11-2 and TRBJ2-2, is EAGVAQSPRYKIIEKRQSVAFWCNPISGHATLYWYQQILGQGPKLLIQFQNNGVVDDSQLPKDRFSAERLKGVDSTLKIQPAKLEDSAVYLCASSFWEGTGELFFGEGSRLTVL.

The V and J genes are TRBV10-2 and TRBJ2-3, with 13 bases identical to TRBD2. The CDR3 consists of 17 residues. After removal of 2 bases from V and 5 bases from J, the junction contained 7 bases not matched to a gene. Germline values: CDR1 WSHSY, CDR2 SAAADI. CDR3 sequence: CASSEAVTSGGEDTQYF. CDR3 DNA: TGCGCCAGCAGTGAGGCCGTAACTAGCGGGGGGGAAGATACGCAGTATTTT.

The chain links TRBV6-4 to TRBJ1-5; D not certain. This CDR3 contains 12 residues. V was pared by 10 bases and J by 4 bases, with 11 bases between. Germline V gives CDR1 MRHNA, CDR2 SNTAGT. The CDR3 region is CANHQRNQPQHF. CDR3 DNA sequence: TGTGCCAACCATCAGCGTAATCAGCCCCAGCATTTT.

This chain connects TRBV5-6 to TRBJ2-7; the D gene is possibly TRBD1 (6 bases). Germline V lookup: CDR1 SGHDT, CDR2 YYEEEE. The CDR3 has 13 residues. Trimming took 3 bases from V and 5 from J, leaving 12 bases between them. The CDR3 nucleotides are TGTGCCAGCAGCTCGACAGGATCCCACGAGCAGTACTTC. Its translation: CASSSTGSHEQYF. Looking up the rest from reference TRBV5-6 and TRBJ2-7 gives the full variable domain: DAGVTQSPTHLIKTRGQQVTLRCSPKSGHDTVSWYQQALGQGPQFIFQYYEEEERQRGNFPDRFSGHQFPNYSSELNVNALLLGDSALYLCASSSTGSHEQYFGPGTRLTVT.